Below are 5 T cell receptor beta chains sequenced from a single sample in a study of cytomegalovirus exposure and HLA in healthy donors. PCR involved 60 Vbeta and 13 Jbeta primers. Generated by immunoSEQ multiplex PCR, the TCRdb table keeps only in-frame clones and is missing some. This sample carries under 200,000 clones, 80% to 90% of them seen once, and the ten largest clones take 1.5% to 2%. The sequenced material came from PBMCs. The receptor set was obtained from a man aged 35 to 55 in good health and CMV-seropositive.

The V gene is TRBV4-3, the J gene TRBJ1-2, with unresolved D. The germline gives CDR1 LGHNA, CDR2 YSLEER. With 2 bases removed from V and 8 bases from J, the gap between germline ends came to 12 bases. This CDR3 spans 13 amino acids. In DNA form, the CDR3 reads TGCGCCAGCAGCCAAATTGCCTCTGAGGGCTACACCTTC. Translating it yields CASSQIASEGYTF.

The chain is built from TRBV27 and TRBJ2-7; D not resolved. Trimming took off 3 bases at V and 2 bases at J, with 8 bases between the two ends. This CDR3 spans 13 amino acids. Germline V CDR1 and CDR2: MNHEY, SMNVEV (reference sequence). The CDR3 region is CASSFPPTYEQYF. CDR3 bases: TGTGCCAGCAGTTTCCCCCCAACCTACGAGCAGTACTTC.

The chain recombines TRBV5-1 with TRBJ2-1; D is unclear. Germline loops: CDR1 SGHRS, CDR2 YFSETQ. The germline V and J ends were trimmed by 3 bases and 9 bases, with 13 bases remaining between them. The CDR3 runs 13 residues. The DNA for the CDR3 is TGCGCCAGCAGCTCTACTACTATGGGTGAGCAGTTCTTC. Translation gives CASSSTTMGEQFF.

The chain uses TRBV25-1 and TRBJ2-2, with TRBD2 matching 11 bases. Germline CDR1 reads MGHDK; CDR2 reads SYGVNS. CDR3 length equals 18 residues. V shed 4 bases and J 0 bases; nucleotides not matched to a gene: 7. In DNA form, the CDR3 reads TGTGCCAGCAGTGGTGGGACTAGCGGATACGCGAACACCGGGGAGCTGTTTTTT. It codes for CASSGGTSGYANTGELFF.

The CDR3: CASSLGRGTDTQYF. The CDR3 DNA reads as TGTGCCAGCAGCTTGGGGCGGGGCACAGATACGCAGTATTTT. The chain couples TRBV5-4 to TRBJ2-3; a weak D match, TRBD2 (5 bases). Germline V lookup: CDR1 SGHNT, CDR2 YYREEE (reference sequence). The CDR3 is 14 residues long. The V gene lost 0 bases and the J gene lost 1 base, with 6 bases spanning the gap.